This T cell receptor beta chain was sequenced for a study of T cell repertoires in cytomegalovirus infection. About the research overall: HLA-B-restricted CMV epitopes that are well studied were used alongside recently identified HLA-C-restricted ones. A matching HLA type, together with CMV infection, was signaled by public TCR beta signatures.

One entry per CDR3 protein results from TCRdb running MiXCR on the reads. The top ten clones hold around an eighth of a sample with fewer than 1,000,000 distinct CDR3 sequences, 25% to 40% of them seen once. Concerning this clonotype: Its antigen is still unknown.

Study outcomes and limitations: Based on cumulative public TCR beta family frequency, carriers of CMV plus the relevant HLA were identified.

The sample here was cultured CD8+ T cells from PBMCs, taken from culture after CMV antigen stimulation. The TCR comes from a human donor in good health (CMV status not recorded). Some clones in this sample may be carry-over from other donors' samples.

The CDR3 DNA sequence: TGTGCCAGCAGTTACCCCCCCGGAGGCAGGGAAGGGCAAGAGACCCAGTACTTC. As protein: CASSYPPGGREGQETQYF. The chain combines TRBV6-5 with TRBJ2-5, with D perhaps assigned TRBD1 or TRBD2 (5 bases each). Germline CDR1 MNHEY, CDR2 SVGAGI. The CDR3 consists of 18 residues. V was cut by 2 bases and J by 2 bases, with 21 bases left in between.